This section outlines one T cell receptor beta chain sequence together with its context. Its antigen is unknown. Germline and junction disagree at one end, which may indicate a read error. This entry belongs to a study of cytomegalovirus exposure and HLA in healthy donors. Study conclusions and caveats: A link between a missense DCLRE1C variant and TCR beta V- and J-gene trimming emerged from a later analysis. Earlier analysis yielded a pattern in which most TCR beta V segments were productive about 87% or about 30% of the time.

The CDR3 is 15 amino acids. Germline CDR1 reads SGDLS; CDR2 reads YYNGEE. PCR employed 60 Vbeta and 13 Jbeta primers. TCRdb keeps only in-frame clones here, not all; method: immunoSEQ multiplex PCR. The data show over 65,000 clones, 70% to 85% seen once. Unrecorded immune exposures were likely, despite nominal health at sampling. The sequence derives from a human donor in good health. Sequenced material: PBMCs. The chain couples TRBV9 to TRBJ1-5; 11 bases agree with TRBD1. The DNA of the CDR3 is TGTGCCAGCAGCTCGGGACAGGGGGTTGATCAGCCCCAGAATTTT. It translates to CASSSGQGVDQPQNF.